This TCR beta chain was retrieved from a study of CD8 T cells in Susac syndrome. From germline, CDR1 is LGHNA and CDR2 YNFKEQ. The length of the CDR3 is 16 residues. Losses at the gene ends were 0 bases for V and 7 bases for J; bases not matched to a gene: 5. It was negative isolation that provided the CD8+ and CD4+ T cells, whereas TEMRA cells were enriched by FACS. When the RNA was reverse transcribed, random hexamers were used with an input of roughly 0.45 to 1 ug. Each CDR3 protein is one row after TCRdb ran MiXCR on the immunoSEQ multiplex PCR reads. The data hold just over 300,000 distinct CDR3 sequences, with 92% observed a single time.

Material: CD4+ T cells from PBMCs. The source of this sequence is a human donor with multiple sclerosis. The V and J genes are TRBV4-2 and TRBJ2-1; 11 bases are shared with TRBD2. CDR3 region: CASSQDVGLAGNEQFF. CDR3 coding DNA: TGTGCCAGCAGCCAAGACGTAGGACTAGCGGGTAATGAGCAGTTCTTC.